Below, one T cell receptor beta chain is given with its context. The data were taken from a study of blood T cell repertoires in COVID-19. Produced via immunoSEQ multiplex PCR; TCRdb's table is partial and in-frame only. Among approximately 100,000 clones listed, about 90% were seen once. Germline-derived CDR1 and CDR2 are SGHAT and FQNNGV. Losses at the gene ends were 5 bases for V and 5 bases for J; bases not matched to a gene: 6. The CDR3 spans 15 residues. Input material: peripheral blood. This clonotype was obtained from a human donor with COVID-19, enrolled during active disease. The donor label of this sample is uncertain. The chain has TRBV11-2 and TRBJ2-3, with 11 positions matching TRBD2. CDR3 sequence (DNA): TGTGCCAGCAGCCTTAATAGCGGGGGGGAAGATACGCAGTATTTT. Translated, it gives CASSLNSGGEDTQYF.